Listed here are 29 T cell receptor beta chains from one sample, sequenced in a study of blood T cell repertoires in COVID-19. Sequencing was performed with immunoSEQ multiplex PCR; in TCRdb, only in-frame clones are kept and a portion is missing. This table holds about 88,000 clones, roughly 90% found once. The sequenced sample consisted of peripheral blood. The source is a man aged 55-75 years with acute or convalescent COVID-19.

V is TRBV11-1 and J is TRBJ2-1, with D unclear. V gave up 1 base and J gave up 6 bases, with 10 bases separating them. In germline, CDR1 is SGHAT, CDR2 FQDESV (reference sequence). This CDR3 contains 14 residues. The DNA of the CDR3 is TGTGCCAGCAGCTTAGACGATGGTAGCAATGAGCAGTTCTTC. Translated: CASSLDDGSNEQFF.

The genes are TRBV10-3 and TRBJ2-7; possible D gene TRBD1, 7 bases. Germline CDR1 ENHRY, CDR2 SYGVKD. The CDR3 has 12 residues. V was trimmed by 6 bases and J by 5 bases, leaving 11 bases between them. The CDR3 DNA sequence: TGTGCCATCAGGGCAGGGGGGAACGAGCAGTACTTC. Its protein product is CAIRAGGNEQYF.

This clone was detected only once. J is TRBJ1-2 and V is TRBV7-8, with 8 bases fitting TRBD1. CDR3 length equals 14 residues. Germline CDR1 SGHVS, CDR2 FQNEAQ. Trimming took 7 bases from V and 4 from J; bases not matched to a gene: 8. This CDR3 is CASTNRGATYGYTF. DNA of the CDR3: TGTGCCAGCACCAACAGGGGGGCTACCTATGGCTACACCTTC. The entire variable domain, with the rest obtained from reference TRBV7-8 and TRBJ1-2, is as follows: GAGVSQSPRYKVAKRGQDVALRCDPISGHVSLFWYQQALGQGPEFLTYFQNEAQLDKSGLPSDRFFAERPEGSVSTLKIQRTQQEDSAVYLCASTNRGATYGYTFGSGTRLTVV.

Details on this clone: A read error may be the cause here, since a much bigger clone is one base away. This chain uses TRBV7-2 with TRBJ2-7, with 8 bases identical to TRBD1. V lost 5 bases and J lost 0; bases outside the gene matches: 6. CDR1 and CDR2 from the germline V gene are SGHTA and FQGNSA. This CDR3 spans 15 amino acids. The CDR3 nucleotides are TGTGCCAGCAGCCAGACAGGGGAGAGCTCCTACGAGCAGTACTTC. Encoded protein: CASSQTGESSYEQYF.

The chain is built from TRBV21-1 and TRBJ2-7; the D call of TRBD2 is as the table states it, not checked on the DNA. TRBV21-1 is a listed pseudogene. The CDR3 extends over 19 amino acids. The CDR3 bases are TGTGCCAGCAGCATGGCCCACCCACTAGCGGGAGATTACACCTACGAGCAGTACTTC. Translation: CASSMAHPLAGDYTYEQYF.

This rearrangement joins TRBV7-6 to TRBJ2-1, with 12 nucleotides matching TRBD1. Germline V gene lookup returns CDR1 SGHVS and CDR2 FNYEAQ. This CDR3 has 18 amino acids. V lost 2 bases and J lost 9; bases outside the gene matches: 14. This CDR3 reads CASSLMPPGQGATSEQFF. The CDR3 nucleotides read TGTGCCAGCAGCTTAATGCCGCCGGGACAGGGGGCGACGAGTGAGCAGTTCTTC.

V and J are TRBV10-3 and TRBJ1-1; D uncertain. This CDR3 contains 14 residues. Trimming pared 2 bases from V and 1 base from J, leaving 8 bases between. Germline V lookup: CDR1 ENHRY, CDR2 SYGVKD. This CDR3 reads CAISEIAGNTEAFF. The CDR3 bases are TGTGCCATCAGTGAGATTGCGGGGAACACTGAAGCTTTCTTT.

The rearrangement uses TRBV29-1 and TRBJ1-1, with TRBD1 identical over 8 bases. CDR3 size: 12 residues. The V gene end was trimmed by 4 bases and the J gene end by 10 bases; junction bases not matched to a gene: 8. Germline V gene sequence: CDR1 SQVTM, CDR2 ANQGSEA. The CDR3 bases are TGCAGCGTTGGGAGGACAGGGTCGGGAGCTTTCTTT. Its translation is CSVGRTGSGAFF.

The count of this clone is one. The CDR3: CATSDTAGQETQYF. As DNA, the CDR3 is TGTGCCACCAGTGATACAGCGGGGCAAGAGACCCAGTACTTC. The gene calls are TRBV24-1 and TRBJ2-5, with 7 positions matching TRBD2. The germline V gene encodes CDR1 KGHDR and CDR2 SFDVKD. The CDR3 totals 14 residues. Trimming took 3 bases from V and 2 from J; bases not matched to a gene: 2.

The V and J genes are TRBV12-5 and TRBJ1-4; possibly TRBD1 for D (5 bases). Germline V CDR1 and CDR2: LGHNT, FRNRAP. Trimming stripped 6 bases from V and 0 bases from J, with 8 bases between. CDR3 length: 14 residues. The CDR3 region has the DNA TGTGCTAGTGGAGCAGGGACAACTAATGAAAAACTGTTTTTT. It translates to CASGAGTTNEKLFF.

The V call is TRBV4-1, the J call TRBJ1-6; the D is unclear. Trimming stripped 0 bases from V and 10 bases from J, with 13 bases between. CDR1 is MGHRA and CDR2 is YSYEKL in the germline V gene. This CDR3 is built from 15 residues. The CDR3 loop is CASSQDTYGESPLHF. CDR3 bases: TGCGCCAGCAGCCAAGATACATACGGGGAATCACCCCTCCACTTT.

The V and J genes are TRBV5-6 and TRBJ2-3; perhaps TRBD2 as D (7 bases). The ends were cut back, 0 bases at V and 7 bases at J, with 15 bases in the middle. The CDR3 extends over 15 amino acids. Germline-derived CDR1 and CDR2 are SGHDT and YYEEEE. CDR3 nucleotides: TGTGCCAGCAGCTTGGCCGGGGGCGGGAGAAATACGCAGTATTTT. It specifies CASSLAGGGRNTQYF.

The chain uses TRBV19 and TRBJ1-5; TRBD1 matches 9 bases. V gave up 6 bases and J gave up 3 bases; unmatched junction bases: 3. CDR1 is LNHDA and CDR2 is SQIVND in the germline V gene (reference sequence). CDR3 length: 14 residues. CDR3 nucleotides: TGTGCCAGTAGGAGGACAGGGGACAATCAGCCCCAGCATTTT. Residues: CASRRTGDNQPQHF.

On this clone itself: The junction departs from germline at one end; a sequencing error may be responsible. The gene calls are TRBV7-7 and TRBJ2-5; 12 nucleotides match TRBD1. The CDR3 has 15 residues. From germline, CDR1 is SSHAT and CDR2 FNYEAQ (reference sequence). The CDR3 reads CASSQGQGARETQYF. The DNA of the CDR3 is TGTGCTAGCAGCCAGGGACAGGGGGCGCGGGAGACCCAGTACTTC.

The chain uses TRBV13 and TRBJ2-1; 8 bases map to TRBD2. With 6 bases clipped from V and 4 bases from J, the junction kept 11 bases outside the gene matches. Germline V gene lookup returns CDR1 PRHDT and CDR2 FYEKMQ (reference sequence). The CDR3 extends over 16 amino acids. The DNA of the CDR3 is TGTGCCAGCAGACTGGCGGAGCGGGAGTCTTACAATGAGCAGTTCTTC. Its translation is CASRLAERESYNEQFF.

V usage is TRBV28 and J usage is TRBJ1-2; D uncertain. Germline V gene sequence: CDR1 MDHEN, CDR2 SYDVKM. CDR3 length equals 11 residues. The V and J ends lost 7 bases and 5 bases respectively, with 8 bases between them. CDR3 nucleotides: TGTGCCAGCACCCAGAAATATGGCTACACCTTC. Protein product: CASTQKYGYTF.

This clone was found once. The rearrangement joins TRBV5-6 to TRBJ1-1; D might be TRBD1 (5 bases). Germline V gives CDR1 SGHDT, CDR2 YYEEEE. V lost 4 bases and J lost 0, with 10 bases in between. The CDR3 runs 14 residues. Here the CDR3 DNA reads TGTGCCAGCAGCGTCAGACAGTTGAACACTGAAGCTTTCTTT. This codes for CASSVRQLNTEAFF.

The chain uses TRBV5-6 and TRBJ1-2; D is perhaps TRBD1 (6 bases). The CDR3 contains 15 residues. Germline V CDR1 and CDR2: SGHDT, YYEEEE. The ends were cut back, 6 bases at V and 5 bases at J, with 20 bases in the middle. The CDR3 sequence: CASNSEAGGRYGYTF. CDR3 sequence (DNA): TGTGCCAGCAACTCCGAGGCGGGGGGCAGGTATGGCTACACCTTC.

J is TRBJ1-1 and V is TRBV13; TRBD1 agrees at 8 bases. The V segment lost 5 bases and the J segment 1 base; nucleotides outside the gene matches: 9. The CDR3 runs to 16 residues. In germline, CDR1 is PRHDT, CDR2 FYEKMQ (reference sequence). CDR3 loop: CASSPGTGWENTEAFF. As DNA, the CDR3 is TGTGCCAGCAGCCCCGGGACAGGTTGGGAGAACACTGAAGCTTTCTTT.

The chain uses TRBV6-6 and TRBJ2-1, with TRBD2 matching 11 bases. V was pared by 4 bases and J by 2 bases, with 1 base of the junction left unmatched. CDR3 size: 15 residues. The germline V gene encodes CDR1 MNHNY and CDR2 SVGAGI (reference sequence). The CDR3 sequence is CASSFSGRAYNEQFF. The CDR3 DNA follows: TGTGCCAGCAGTTTTAGCGGGAGGGCCTACAATGAGCAGTTCTTC.

This chain uses TRBV5-5 with TRBJ1-4, with D tentatively TRBD1 (6 bases). Per the germline V gene, CDR1 is SGHKS and CDR2 is YYEKEE (reference sequence). V was cut by 1 base and J by 8 bases, with 12 bases left in between. The CDR3 spans 14 residues. CDR3 in amino acids: CASSLYRVGEKLFF. The CDR3 DNA follows: TGTGCCAGCAGCTTGTACAGGGTTGGCGAAAAACTGTTTTTT.

This rearrangement joins TRBV5-8 to TRBJ2-3, with D perhaps TRBD2 (5 bases). Looked up from germline, CDR1 is SGHTS and CDR2 is YDEGEE. This CDR3 has 15 amino acids. V was pared by 1 base and J by 5 bases, with 14 bases between. DNA for the CDR3: TGTGCCAGCAGCTTGTACGGCGCGAGGGTAGATACGCAGTATTTT. As protein: CASSLYGARVDTQYF.

V is TRBV6-1 and J is TRBJ2-3; the D is unclear. Germline CDR1 is MNHNS and CDR2 is SASEGT. Trimming shortened V by 6 bases and J by 4 bases, and 8 bases separated the two germline ends. The length of the CDR3 is 12 residues. The CDR3 reads CASSPLPDTQYF. The CDR3 region has the DNA TGTGCCAGCAGCCCGCTACCAGATACGCAGTATTTT.

The chain employs TRBV6-2 or TRBV6-3 and TRBJ1-5, with D hard to call. This CDR3 is 16 amino acids long. In germline, CDR1 is MNHEY, CDR2 SVGEGT. V lost 3 bases and J lost 2, with 14 bases in between. The CDR3 nucleotides read TGTGCCAGCAGTTATCTACCCCTGGAGGGCAATCAGCCCCAGCATTTT. It codes for CASSYLPLEGNQPQHF.

The V call is TRBV10-1, the J call TRBJ2-1, with TRBD2 matching 11 bases. The CDR3 covers 13 residues. J was trimmed by 7 bases and V by 8 bases; bases with no gene match: 4. Germline CDR1 reads WNHNN; CDR2 reads SYGVQD (reference sequence). For the CDR3, the DNA is TGCGCCAGCGCAACTAGCGGGAGAAATGAGCAGTTCTTC. It encodes CASATSGRNEQFF.

This clone was recorded once. The sample holds other DNA sequences that translate to the same CDR3. The rearrangement links TRBV4-3 to TRBJ2-5; 9 bases align to TRBD1. V lost 3 bases and J lost 5; bases outside the gene matches: 10. Per the germline V gene, CDR1 is LGHNA and CDR2 is YSLEER. This CDR3 contains 16 residues. The CDR3 protein is CASSQATGQGRETQYF. The CDR3, as DNA: TGCGCCAGCAGCCAGGCCACGGGACAGGGCAGGGAGACCCAGTACTTC.

This chain links TRBV10-2 with TRBJ1-4; D is unresolved. Trimming pared 2 bases from V and 7 bases from J, leaving 8 bases between. This CDR3 has 13 residues. Germline V gene data show CDR1 as WSHSY and CDR2 as SAAADI. CDR3 nucleotides: TGCGCCAGCAGTGAGAGTGAAGCTGAAAAACTGTTTTTT. Its protein is CASSESEAEKLFF.

V is TRBV20-1 and J is TRBJ1-6; TRBD1 is a possible D gene (6 bases). Germline CDR1 is DFQATT and CDR2 is SNEGSKA (reference sequence). Deletions cut 3 bases from V and 9 bases from J, with 21 bases between. The CDR3 has 16 amino acids. This CDR3 is CSASIAPQGPGSPLHF. CDR3 nucleotide sequence: TGCAGTGCTAGTATTGCCCCCCAGGGGCCTGGTTCACCCCTCCACTTT.

This clone was recorded only once. The identical CDR3 is also encoded by other nucleotide sequences in the sample. The gene calls are TRBV7-2 and TRBJ1-1; maybe TRBD1 (6 bases). Deletions cut 1 base from V and 3 bases from J, with 12 bases between. Germline lookup yields CDR1 SGHTA and CDR2 FQGNSA. This CDR3 is built from 15 residues. Written as DNA, the CDR3 is TGTGCCAGCAGCTTAGTGGGAGGGGGGGACACTGAAGCTTTCTTT. Its protein product is CASSLVGGGDTEAFF.